This T cell receptor beta chain stems from a study of cytomegalovirus exposure and HLA in healthy donors. General study results and limits: It was shown in a later analysis that HLA-associated TCR beta chains were more clonally expanded than other, equally common chains. Among CMV-associated TCR beta chains, most appeared HLA-restricted in a later analysis. Further analysis was carried out later, and it showed several of the most significant clusters appearing linked to common viral pathogens.

This PCR relied on a set of 60 Vbeta primers and 13 Jbeta primers. Assay used: immunoSEQ multiplex PCR; TCRdb lists only in-frame clones, some missing. The repertoire holds around 180,000 clones, with less than 85% as singletons. A note on this clone: Its matching antigen is unknown.

This receptor was taken from a man between 35 and 55 years old in good health and CMV-seronegative. Sequencing input: PBMCs.

CDR3 region: CASSPGTGGNEQFF. The CDR3 bases are TGCGCCAGCAGCCCCGGGACAGGGGGCAATGAGCAGTTCTTC. The J gene is TRBJ2-1, the V gene TRBV5-1; 11 bases match TRBD1. This CDR3 contains 14 residues. The germline CDR1 and CDR2 sequences are SGHRS and YFSETQ. The ends lost 4 bases at V and 6 bases at J; junction bases unmatched: 3.